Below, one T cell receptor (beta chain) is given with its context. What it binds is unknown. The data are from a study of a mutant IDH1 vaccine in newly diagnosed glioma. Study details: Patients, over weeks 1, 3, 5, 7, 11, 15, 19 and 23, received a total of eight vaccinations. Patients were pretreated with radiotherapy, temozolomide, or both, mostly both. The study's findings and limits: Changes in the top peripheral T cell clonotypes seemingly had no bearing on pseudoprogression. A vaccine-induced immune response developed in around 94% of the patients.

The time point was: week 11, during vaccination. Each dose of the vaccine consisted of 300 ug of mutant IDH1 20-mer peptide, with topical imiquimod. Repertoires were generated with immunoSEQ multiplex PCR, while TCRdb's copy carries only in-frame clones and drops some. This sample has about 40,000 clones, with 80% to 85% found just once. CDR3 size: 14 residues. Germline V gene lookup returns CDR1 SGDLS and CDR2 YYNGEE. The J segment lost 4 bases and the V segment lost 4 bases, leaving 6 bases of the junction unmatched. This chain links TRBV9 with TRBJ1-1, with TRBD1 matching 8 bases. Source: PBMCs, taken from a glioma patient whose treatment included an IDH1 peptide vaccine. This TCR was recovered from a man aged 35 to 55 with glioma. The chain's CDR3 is CASSSGQGATEAFF. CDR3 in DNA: TGTGCCAGCAGCTCCGGTCAGGGGGCCACTGAAGCTTTCTTT.